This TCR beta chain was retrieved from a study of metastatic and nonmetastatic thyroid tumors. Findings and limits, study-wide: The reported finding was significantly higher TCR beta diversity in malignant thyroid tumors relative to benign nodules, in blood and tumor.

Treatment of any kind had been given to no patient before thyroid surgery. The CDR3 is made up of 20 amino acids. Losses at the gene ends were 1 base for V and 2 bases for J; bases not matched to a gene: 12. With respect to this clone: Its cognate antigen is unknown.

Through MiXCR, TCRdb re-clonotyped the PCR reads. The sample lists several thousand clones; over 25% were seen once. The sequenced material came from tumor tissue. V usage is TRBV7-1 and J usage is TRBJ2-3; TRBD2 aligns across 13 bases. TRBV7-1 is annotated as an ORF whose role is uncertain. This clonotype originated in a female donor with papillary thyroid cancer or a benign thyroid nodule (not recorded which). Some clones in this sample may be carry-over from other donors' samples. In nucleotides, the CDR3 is TGTGCCAGCAGCTCAGACCCAGAGCGACTAGCGGGGGGCCCCACAGATACGCAGTATTTT. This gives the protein CASSSDPERLAGGPTDTQYF.